One and the same sample provided the 7 T cell receptor beta chains below, sequenced in a study of PD-L1 blockade in urothelial cancer. Profiled with immunoSEQ multiplex PCR; TCRdb holds only in-frame clones, not every one. This sample carries around 40,000 clones, just over 35% of them seen once, and the ten largest clones take 8.9%. Sequenced here: tumor tissue, sampled before atezolizumab (anti-PD-L1) treatment. Receptors originate from a man aged 60 to 69 with urothelial cancer.

In its sample, this clone was seen many times. This chain joins TRBV6-8 and TRBJ1-6; D is possibly TRBD1 (5 bases). The V end lost 5 bases, the J end lost 2 bases, and 7 bases lay between the germline ends. Germline assignment: CDR1 MNHGY and CDR2 SAAAGT. The CDR3 is 14 amino acids. CDR3 in amino acids: CASSAGPYNSPLHF. The CDR3 bases are TGTGCCAGCAGTGCGGGACCCTATAATTCACCCCTCCACTTT.

This chain connects TRBV4-1 to TRBJ2-7; 7 positions match TRBD1. After removal of 4 bases from V and 0 bases from J, the junction contained 12 bases not matched to a gene. Germline loops: CDR1 MGHRA, CDR2 YSYEKL. CDR3 length equals 17 residues. Here the CDR3 DNA reads TGCGCCAGCAGCCTCACGCACGACAGGGCTAGCTCCTACGAGCAGTACTTC. Translated, it gives CASSLTHDRASSYEQYF.

The CDR3 protein is CASSPSPGTSGRPGELFF. The CDR3 DNA follows: TGTGCCAGCAGCCCCAGCCCCGGGACTAGCGGGAGGCCCGGGGAGCTGTTTTTT. The chain recombines TRBV9 with TRBJ2-2; the match to TRBD2 covers 15 bases. The V gene end was trimmed by 4 bases and the J gene end by 6 bases; junction bases not matched to a gene: 10. This CDR3 has 18 residues. Germline V CDR1 and CDR2: SGDLS, YYNGEE.

Comments on this clone: At one end, the junction sequence differs from germline, possibly due to a read error. The chain recombines TRBV7-6 with TRBJ1-1; D is possibly TRBD1 (5 bases). The CDR3 spans 14 residues. Germline lookup yields CDR1 SGHVS and CDR2 FNYEAQ. In nucleotides, the CDR3 is TGTGCCAACAGCTCAGGACAAATCTACACTGAAGCTTTCTTT. Translating gives CANSSGQIYTEAFF.

J is TRBJ2-1 and V is TRBV19, with 9 bases that match TRBD2. Germline assignment: CDR1 LNHDA and CDR2 SQIVND (reference sequence). The CDR3 runs 15 residues. V lost 5 bases, J lost 3 bases, and 5 bases stayed unmatched. The CDR3 sequence: CASSERAGGYNEQFF. DNA of the CDR3: TGTGCCAGTAGTGAACGAGCGGGGGGCTACAATGAGCAGTTCTTC.

This clone was recorded a few times. The chain recombines TRBV30 with TRBJ2-3; 9 nucleotides line up with TRBD2. The junction had 10 bases not matched to a gene; V was cut back by 3 bases and J by 6 bases. Germline V lookup: CDR1 GTSNPN, CDR2 SVGIG (reference sequence). The CDR3 length is 15 residues. CDR3 bases: TGTGCCTGGAGCCTCGGGGCTAGCGGGGCGGATACGCAGTATTTT. Its protein product is CAWSLGASGADTQYF.

This clone turned up a few times. The chain employs TRBV6-4 and TRBJ1-5, with D possibly being TRBD1 (6 bases). There are 14 residues in the CDR3. Germline CDR1 MRHNA, CDR2 SNTAGT. Trimming removed 4 bases from V and 7 bases from J, with 14 bases in between. CDR3 nucleotides: TGTGCCAGCAGTGCGGGGGGCACAGGACAGCCCCAGCATTTT. This sequence encodes CASSAGGTGQPQHF.